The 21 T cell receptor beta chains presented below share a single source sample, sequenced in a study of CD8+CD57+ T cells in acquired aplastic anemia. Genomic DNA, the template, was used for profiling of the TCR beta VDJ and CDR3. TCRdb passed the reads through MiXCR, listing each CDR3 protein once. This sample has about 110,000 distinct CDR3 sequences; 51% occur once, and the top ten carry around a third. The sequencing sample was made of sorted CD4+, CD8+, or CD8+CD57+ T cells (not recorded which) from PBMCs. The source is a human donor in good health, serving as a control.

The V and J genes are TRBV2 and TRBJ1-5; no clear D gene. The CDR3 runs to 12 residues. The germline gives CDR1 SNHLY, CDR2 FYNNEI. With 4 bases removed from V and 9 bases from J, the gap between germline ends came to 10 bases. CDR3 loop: CASSGAAGPQHF. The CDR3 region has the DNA TGTGCCAGCAGTGGGGCTGCAGGGCCCCAGCATTTT.

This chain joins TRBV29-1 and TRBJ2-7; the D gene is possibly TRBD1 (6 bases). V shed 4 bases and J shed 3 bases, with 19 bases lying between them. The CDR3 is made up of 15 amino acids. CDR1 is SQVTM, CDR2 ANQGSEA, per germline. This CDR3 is CSVVGAAYTRYEQYF. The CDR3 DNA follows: TGCAGCGTTGTGGGGGCGGCGTATACACGCTACGAGCAGTACTTC.

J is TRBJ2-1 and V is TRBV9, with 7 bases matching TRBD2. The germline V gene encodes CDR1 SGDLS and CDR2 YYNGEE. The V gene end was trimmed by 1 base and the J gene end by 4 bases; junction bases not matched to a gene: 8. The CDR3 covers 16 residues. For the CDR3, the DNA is TGTGCCAGCAGCGTAAGCGGGAACGAAGGGTACAATGAGCAGTTCTTC. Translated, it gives CASSVSGNEGYNEQFF.

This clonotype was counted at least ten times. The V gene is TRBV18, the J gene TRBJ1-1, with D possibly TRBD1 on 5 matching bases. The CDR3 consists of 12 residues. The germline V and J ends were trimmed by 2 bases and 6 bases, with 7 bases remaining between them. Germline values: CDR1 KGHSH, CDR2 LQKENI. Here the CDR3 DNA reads TGTGCCAGCTCACCAGGAGGGGCTGAAGCTTTCTTT. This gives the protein CASSPGGAEAFF.

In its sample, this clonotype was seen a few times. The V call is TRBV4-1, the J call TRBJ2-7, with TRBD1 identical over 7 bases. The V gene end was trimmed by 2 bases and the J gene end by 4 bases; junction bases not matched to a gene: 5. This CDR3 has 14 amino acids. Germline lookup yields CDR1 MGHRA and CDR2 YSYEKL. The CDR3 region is CASSQYRTGYEQYF. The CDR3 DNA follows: TGCGCCAGCAGCCAATACCGGACAGGATACGAGCAGTACTTC.

This CDR3 reads CASSRQDVYNSPLHF. The CDR3 nucleotides are TGTGCCAGCAGTAGACAGGACGTCTATAATTCACCCCTCCACTTT. The V call is TRBV6-1, the J call TRBJ1-6; D is perhaps TRBD1 (6 bases). CDR1 MNHNS and CDR2 SASEGT come from the germline V gene. CDR3 length: 15 amino acids. With 5 bases removed from V and 3 bases from J, the gap between germline ends came to 11 bases.

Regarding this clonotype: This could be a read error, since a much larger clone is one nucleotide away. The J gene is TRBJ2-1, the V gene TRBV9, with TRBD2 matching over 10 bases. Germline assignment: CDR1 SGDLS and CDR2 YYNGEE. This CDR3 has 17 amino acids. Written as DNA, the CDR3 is TGTGTCAGCAGCCCATCAATAGCGGGGGGTGTTTTTGATGAGCAGTTCTTC. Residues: CVSSPSIAGGVFDEQFF. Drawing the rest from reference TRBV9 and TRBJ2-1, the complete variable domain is DSGVTQTPKHLITATGQRVTLRCSPRSGDLSVYWYQQSLDQGLQFLIQYYNGEERAKGNILERFSAQQFPDLHSELNLSSLELGDSALYFCVSSPSIAGGVFDEQFFGPGTRLTVL.

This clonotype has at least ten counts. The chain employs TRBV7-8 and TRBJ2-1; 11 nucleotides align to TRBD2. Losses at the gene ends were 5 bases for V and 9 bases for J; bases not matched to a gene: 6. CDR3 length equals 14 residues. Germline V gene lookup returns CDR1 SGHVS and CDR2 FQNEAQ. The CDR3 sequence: CASSPRLAGGEQFF. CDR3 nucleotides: TGTGCCAGCAGCCCAAGGCTAGCGGGGGGTGAGCAGTTCTTC.

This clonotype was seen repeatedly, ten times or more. CDR3 in amino acids: CASSLTGGEETQYF. CDR3 bases: TGTGCCAGCAGCTTAACAGGGGGGGAGGAGACCCAGTACTTC. V is TRBV7-2 and J is TRBJ2-5; TRBD1 is a possible D gene (8 bases). CDR1 SGHTA and CDR2 FQGNSA come from the germline V gene. This CDR3 is 14 amino acids long. With 2 bases removed from V and 5 bases from J, the gap between germline ends came to 12 bases.

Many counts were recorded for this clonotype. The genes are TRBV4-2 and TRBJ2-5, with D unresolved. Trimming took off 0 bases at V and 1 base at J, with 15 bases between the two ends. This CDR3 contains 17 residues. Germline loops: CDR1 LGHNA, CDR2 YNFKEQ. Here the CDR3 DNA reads TGTGCCAGCAGCCAAGAAGCCGGTGGGGAAGCCCAAGAGACCCAGTACTTC. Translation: CASSQEAGGEAQETQYF.

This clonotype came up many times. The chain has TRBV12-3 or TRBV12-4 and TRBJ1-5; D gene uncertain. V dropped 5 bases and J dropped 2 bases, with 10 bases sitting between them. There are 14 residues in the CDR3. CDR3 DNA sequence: TGTGCCAGCAGTGCCGGGGTGGGCAATCAGCCCCAGCATTTT. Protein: CASSAGVGNQPQHF.

Here the CDR3 DNA reads TGTGCCATCAGTGAGTCATCCGGCGGAAACTACAATGAGCAGTTCTTC. This encodes CAISESSGGNYNEQFF. The V call is TRBV10-3, the J call TRBJ2-1; D ambiguous. Germline V gives CDR1 ENHRY, CDR2 SYGVKD. This CDR3 is built from 16 residues. V lost 0 bases and J lost 3, with 12 bases in between.

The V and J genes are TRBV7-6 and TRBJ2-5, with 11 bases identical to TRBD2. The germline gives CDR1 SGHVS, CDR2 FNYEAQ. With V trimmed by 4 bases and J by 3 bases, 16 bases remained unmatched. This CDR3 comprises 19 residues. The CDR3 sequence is CASSSPRGGGTSGKETQYF. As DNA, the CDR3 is TGTGCCAGCAGCTCCCCTAGGGGTGGCGGGACTAGCGGAAAAGAGACCCAGTACTTC.

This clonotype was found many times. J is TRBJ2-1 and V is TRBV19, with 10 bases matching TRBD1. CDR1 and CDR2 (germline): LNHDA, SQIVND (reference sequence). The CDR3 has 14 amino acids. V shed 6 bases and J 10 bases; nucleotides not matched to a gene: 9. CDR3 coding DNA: TGTGCCAGTAGCACGGGACAGGGGTTCGACGAGCAGTTCTTC. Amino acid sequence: CASSTGQGFDEQFF.

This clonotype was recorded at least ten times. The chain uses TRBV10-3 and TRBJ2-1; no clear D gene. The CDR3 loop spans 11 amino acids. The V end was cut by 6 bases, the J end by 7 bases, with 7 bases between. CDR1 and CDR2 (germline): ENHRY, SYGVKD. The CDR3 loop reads CAISLGNEQFF. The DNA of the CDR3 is TGTGCCATCAGCCTTGGGAATGAGCAGTTCTTC.

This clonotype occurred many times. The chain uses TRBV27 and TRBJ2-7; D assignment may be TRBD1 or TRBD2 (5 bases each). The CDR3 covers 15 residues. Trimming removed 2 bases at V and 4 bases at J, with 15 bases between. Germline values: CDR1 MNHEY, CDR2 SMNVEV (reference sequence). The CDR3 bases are TGTGCCAGCAGTTTAGCAACCGGGACGTGGTACGAGCAGTACTTC. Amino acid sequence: CASSLATGTWYEQYF.

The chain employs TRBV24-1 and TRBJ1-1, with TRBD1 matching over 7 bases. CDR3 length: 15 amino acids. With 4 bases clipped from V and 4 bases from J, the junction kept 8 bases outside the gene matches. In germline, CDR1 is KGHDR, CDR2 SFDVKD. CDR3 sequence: CATSELTGRITEAFF. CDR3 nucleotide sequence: TGTGCCACCAGTGAACTGACAGGGCGAATCACTGAAGCTTTCTTT.

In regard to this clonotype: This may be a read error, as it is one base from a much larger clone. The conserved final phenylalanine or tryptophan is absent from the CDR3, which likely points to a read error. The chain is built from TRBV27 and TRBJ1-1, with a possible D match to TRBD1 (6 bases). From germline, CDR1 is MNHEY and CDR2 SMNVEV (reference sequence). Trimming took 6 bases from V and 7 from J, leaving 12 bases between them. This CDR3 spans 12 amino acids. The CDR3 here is CASRTGLGEAFL. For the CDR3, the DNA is TGTGCCAGCAGAACAGGGCTGGGTGAAGCTTTCCTT.

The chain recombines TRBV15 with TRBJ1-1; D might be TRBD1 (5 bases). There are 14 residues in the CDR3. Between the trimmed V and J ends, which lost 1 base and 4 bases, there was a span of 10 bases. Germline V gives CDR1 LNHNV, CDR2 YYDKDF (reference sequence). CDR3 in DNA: TGTGCCACCAGCAGAGCAGGGAGCGGCACTGAAGCTTTCTTT. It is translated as CATSRAGSGTEAFF.

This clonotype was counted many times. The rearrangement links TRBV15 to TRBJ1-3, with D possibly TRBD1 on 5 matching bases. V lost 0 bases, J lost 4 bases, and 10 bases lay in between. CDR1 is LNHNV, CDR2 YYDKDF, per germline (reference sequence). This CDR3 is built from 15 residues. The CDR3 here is CATSRDRTFGNTIYF. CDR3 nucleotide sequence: TGTGCCACCAGCAGAGATCGGACATTCGGAAACACCATATATTTT.

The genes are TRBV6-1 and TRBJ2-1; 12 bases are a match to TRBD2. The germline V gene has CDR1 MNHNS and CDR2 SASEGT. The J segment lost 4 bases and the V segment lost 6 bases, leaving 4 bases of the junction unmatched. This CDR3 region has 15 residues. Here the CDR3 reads CASSLTSGGYNEQFF. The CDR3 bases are TGTGCCAGCAGCCTAACTAGCGGGGGGTACAATGAGCAGTTCTTC.